What follows describes a single TCR beta chain. The trim removed 4 bases at V and 1 base at J, leaving 7 bases unmatched. The CDR3 runs to 16 residues. Germline-derived CDR1 and CDR2 are MNHNS and SASEGT. This sample is drawn from a study of blood T cell repertoires in COVID-19. At the level of the study: Samples representing acute and convalescent COVID-19 were sourced from the United States, Italy and Spain.

Participants had their cohort set by participant-reported clinical history. Per the original data handling: Amplification from reference gene primers served as the basis for estimated nucleated cell counts. TCRdb's copy holds only in-frame clones and misses some; the assay was immunoSEQ multiplex PCR. V, J and clone size are those of that table, while D and trimming were read from the DNA. The table shows 250,000 or so clones, with approximately 83% occurring only once. Sequencing was carried out using PBMCs or T cells enriched from blood (not recorded which). The TCR was taken from a woman aged 45-65 years who had recovered from COVID-19. The genes are TRBV6-1 and TRBJ2-4; 7 positions match TRBD2. CDR3 DNA sequence: TGTGCCAGCAGTGTTTGGCTAGCGGAGGCCAAAAACATTCAGTACTTC. Translated: CASSVWLAEAKNIQYF.